The present T cell receptor (beta chain) was sequenced within a study of blood T cell repertoires in COVID-19. Whole-study context: Acute and convalescent COVID-19 samples came from the United States, Italy and Spain.

As processed by the authors: Amplifying reference gene primers gave estimates of nucleated cell counts. Generated by immunoSEQ multiplex PCR, the TCRdb table keeps only in-frame clones and is missing some. The D gene and trimming were derived from the DNA, and the V and J assignments and clone size from that table. The data show fewer than 95,000 clones, around 89% seen once. Germline CDR1 is MNHEY and CDR2 is SVGAGI. V was shortened by 1 base and J by 8 bases, with 18 bases between the two germline ends. The CDR3 is made up of 16 amino acids. This chain joins TRBV6-5 and TRBJ2-1, with a tentative D call TRBD2 (6 bases). Sample: peripheral blood. This TCR came from a man between 60 and 70 years old with acute or convalescent COVID-19. The CDR3 region has the DNA TGTGCCAGCAGTTACTTGGGGGTGCGGGAAGGGTATGAGCAGTTCTTC. It specifies CASSYLGVREGYEQFF.